This T cell receptor beta chain was obtained from a study of T cells in Graves' hyperthyroidism and ophthalmopathy. This CDR3 is 15 amino acids long. Trimming took off 7 bases at V and 0 bases at J, with 13 bases between the two ends. CDR1 and CDR2 (germline): SNHLY, FYNNEI. Amplified regions were TCR beta CDR3 sequences from RNA transcripts. Researchers ran a first-round RT-PCR on the TCR CDR3 using the HTBI primer set. Each CDR3 protein is one row after TCRdb ran MiXCR on the multiplex PCR reads. This table holds 490,000 or so distinct CDR3 sequences, approximately 23% found once. The J gene is TRBJ1-3, the V gene TRBV2; D call uncertain. The sequenced sample consisted of blood. The TCR was taken from a woman aged 70 to 79 with Graves' ophthalmopathy. This chain's CDR3 is CASKRYETSGNTIYF. Here the CDR3 DNA reads TGTGCCAGCAAGCGCTACGAGACCTCTGGAAACACCATATATTTT.